The 24 T cell receptor beta chains presented below share a single source sample, sequenced in a study of OX40 agonist ivuxolimab in advanced cancers. Profiling relied on immunoSEQ multiplex PCR, and the TCRdb table lists in-frame clones only, not all of them. In the table there are 50,000 to 65,000 clones, 80% to 95% of which are singletons. The sample in question was CD4+ or CD8+ T cells sorted from blood, obtained in a trial of the OX40 agonist ivuxolimab. The receptors originated from an adult with an advanced solid tumor such as melanoma, head and neck, liver or kidney cancer.

The V gene is TRBV11-2, the J gene TRBJ2-5; 9 bases fit TRBD1. V gave up 5 bases and J gave up 5 bases; unmatched junction bases: 6. The CDR3 spans 14 residues. Per the germline V gene, CDR1 is SGHAT and CDR2 is FQNNGV. The CDR3 sequence is CASSPGTGWETQYF. The CDR3 nucleotides read TGTGCCAGCAGCCCCGGGACAGGGTGGGAGACCCAGTACTTC.

This chain joins TRBV7-8 and TRBJ1-2; no definite D call. There are 13 residues in the CDR3. The germline gives CDR1 SGHVS, CDR2 FQNEAQ. V was pared by 4 bases and J by 7 bases, with 13 bases between. CDR3 DNA sequence: TGTGCCAGCAGCTCCTCGGGTAGCGGTGGCTACACCTTC. This translates into CASSSSGSGGYTF.

The genes are TRBV28 and TRBJ1-2; 7 nucleotides line up with TRBD1. Germline CDR1 is MDHEN and CDR2 is SYDVKM. The CDR3 runs to 16 residues. The V gene end was trimmed by 4 bases and the J gene end by 1 base; junction bases not matched to a gene: 9. This chain's CDR3 is CASSSSGTDLNYGYTF. In nucleotides, the CDR3 is TGTGCCAGCAGTTCCTCCGGGACAGATCTTAACTATGGCTACACCTTC.

V gene TRBV11-2 combines with J gene TRBJ2-7; no reliable D call. The germline gives CDR1 SGHAT, CDR2 FQNNGV. This CDR3 is 12 amino acids long. The V end was cut by 1 base, the J end by 2 bases, with 3 bases between. The CDR3 nucleotides read TGTGCCAGCAGCTTAGGCGCCTACGAGCAGTACTTC. This translates into CASSLGAYEQYF.

The chain has TRBV27 and TRBJ2-7, with D uncertain. Germline CDR1 reads MNHEY; CDR2 reads SMNVEV (reference sequence). Between the trimmed V and J ends, which lost 4 bases and 4 bases, there was a span of 11 bases. This CDR3 contains 13 residues. CDR3 nucleotides: TGTGCCAGCAGTTCAGAAGCGCTATACGAGCAGTACTTC. Encoded protein: CASSSEALYEQYF.

This chain joins TRBV7-9 and TRBJ2-7; 7 bases are a match to TRBD2. Germline V lookup: CDR1 SEHNR, CDR2 FQNEAQ (reference sequence). V lost 3 bases to trimming and J lost 4 bases; unmatched junction nucleotides: 3. The CDR3 contains 13 residues. CDR3 amino acids: CASSFGGSYEQYF. CDR3 bases: TGTGCCAGCAGCTTCGGCGGGAGTTACGAGCAGTACTTC. Together with reference TRBV7-9 and TRBJ2-7, the CDR3 gives the full variable domain: DTGVSQNPRHKITKRGQNVTFRCDPISEHNRLYWYRQTLGQGPEFLTYFQNEAQLEKSRLLSDRFSAERPKGSFSTLEIQRTEQGDSAMYLCASSFGGSYEQYFGPGTRLTVT.

The chain has TRBV4-3 and TRBJ2-5; D remains ambiguous. V lost 0 bases and J lost 7, with 15 bases in between. The CDR3 has 15 residues. The germline V gene has CDR1 LGHNA and CDR2 YSLEER. Written as DNA, the CDR3 is TGCGCCAGCAGCCAAGATCCCACGACCGCAGGGACCCAGTACTTC. Translated, it gives CASSQDPTTAGTQYF.

This clone was seen just once. Other nucleotide sequences in the sample specify the same CDR3. The rearrangement uses TRBV7-9 and TRBJ2-7; 9 bases map to TRBD1. This CDR3 has 17 amino acids. V was clipped by 2 bases and J by 1 base; unmatched bases: 9. Germline lookup yields CDR1 SEHNR and CDR2 FQNEAQ (reference sequence). CDR3 in DNA: TGTGCCAGCAGCTTAAAGAGACAGGGGGAAGTGTCCTACGAGCAGTACTTC. Its translation: CASSLKRQGEVSYEQYF.

The chain links TRBV28 to TRBJ2-5, with D uncertain. The germline V and J ends were trimmed by 2 bases and 4 bases, with 8 bases remaining between them. Germline CDR1 MDHEN, CDR2 SYDVKM. This CDR3 comprises 13 residues. The CDR3 loop is CASSLLPRETQYF. The CDR3 DNA sequence: TGTGCCAGCAGTTTACTGCCCCGAGAGACCCAGTACTTC.

The chain combines TRBV28 with TRBJ2-7; D gene unclear. The CDR3 runs 14 residues. V lost 6 bases to trimming and J lost 2 bases, with 14 bases between them. Germline V gives CDR1 MDHEN, CDR2 SYDVKM. CDR3 in DNA: TGTGCCAGCAGAGAGCCAATCCGAACCTACGAGCAGTACTTC. Amino acid sequence: CASREPIRTYEQYF.

V gene TRBV7-2 combines with J gene TRBJ2-7; a possible D gene is TRBD2 (5 bases). Trimming left V 5 bases short and J 6 bases short, with 14 bases between. The CDR3 extends over 13 amino acids. Germline-derived CDR1 and CDR2 are SGHTA and FQGNSA. The chain's CDR3 is CASSLGPEVEQYF. The CDR3 DNA is TGTGCCAGCAGCCTAGGACCGGAGGTCGAGCAGTACTTC.

The rearrangement uses TRBV7-8 and TRBJ2-2; TRBD2 aligns across 9 bases. The V gene's germline CDR1 is SGHVS and CDR2 FQNEAQ. The trim removed 0 bases at V and 4 bases at J, leaving 3 bases unmatched. This CDR3 is 16 amino acids long. This CDR3 is CASSLATSGGTGELFF. The CDR3 nucleotides read TGTGCCAGCAGCTTAGCGACTAGCGGCGGCACCGGGGAGCTGTTTTTT.

The chain couples TRBV4-1 to TRBJ2-7; D may be TRBD2 (6 bases). The germline V and J ends were trimmed by 0 bases and 2 bases, with 11 bases remaining between them. This CDR3 comprises 15 residues. Germline V gives CDR1 MGHRA, CDR2 YSYEKL. In DNA, the CDR3 is TGCGCCAGCAGCCAAGAGGGAGGAACGCCCTACGAGCAGTACTTC. This sequence encodes CASSQEGGTPYEQYF.

This sequence joins TRBV9 and TRBJ2-1; either TRBD1 or TRBD2 may fit D (5 bases each). Deletions cut 2 bases from V and 0 bases from J, with 12 bases between. This CDR3 spans 16 amino acids. Germline V gene lookup returns CDR1 SGDLS and CDR2 YYNGEE. CDR3 sequence: CASSVSGTISYNEQFF. As DNA, the CDR3 is TGTGCCAGCAGCGTTTCCGGGACCATCTCCTACAATGAGCAGTTCTTC.

The V gene is TRBV27, the J gene TRBJ2-7; 7 bases map to TRBD2. Germline trimming cut 6 bases from V and 5 bases from J; bases unmatched to any gene: 16. The CDR3 spans 16 residues. Germline CDR1 is MNHEY and CDR2 is SMNVEV (reference sequence). CDR3 nucleotide sequence: TGTGCCAGCAGCCCCCTCCGGGGGGTCCAACCCCACGAGCAGTACTTC. As protein: CASSPLRGVQPHEQYF.

The chain uses TRBV2 and TRBJ2-3; 11 nucleotides align to TRBD2. Trimming took 1 base from V and 3 from J; bases not matched to a gene: 12. CDR1 is SNHLY, CDR2 FYNNEI, per germline. The CDR3 is made up of 19 amino acids. The CDR3 sequence is CASSEDPRWVAGGTDTQYF. The CDR3 DNA is TGTGCCAGCAGTGAAGACCCCAGATGGGTAGCGGGAGGGACAGATACGCAGTATTTT.

The chain uses TRBV27 and TRBJ2-2, with 7 bases matching TRBD2. This CDR3 region has 14 residues. Trimming at V came to 5 bases and at J to 5 bases, leaving 5 bases not matched to a gene. Per the germline V gene, CDR1 is MNHEY and CDR2 is SMNVEV (reference sequence). The CDR3 reads CASSAGLRTGELFF. CDR3 nucleotides: TGTGCCAGCAGTGCGGGACTACGGACCGGGGAGCTGTTTTTT.

V is TRBV28 and J is TRBJ1-5; 7 nucleotides line up with TRBD1. J lost 1 base, V lost 11 bases, and 2 bases had no gene match. This CDR3 is 12 amino acids long. Looked up from germline, CDR1 is MDHEN and CDR2 is SYDVKM. The chain's CDR3 is CASDRSNQPQHF. The CDR3 nucleotides read TGTGCCTCGGACAGGAGCAATCAGCCCCAGCATTTT.

Concerning this clone itself: A junction boundary mismatches the germline segment, possibly from a read error. V usage is TRBV7-7 and J usage is TRBJ2-1, with TRBD2 matching over 11 bases. In germline, CDR1 is SSHAT, CDR2 FNYEAQ (reference sequence). CDR3 length equals 15 residues. This chain's CDR3 is CASSPGTSGMNEQFF. The CDR3 DNA sequence: TGTGCTAGCAGCCCCGGGACTAGCGGTATGAATGAGCAGTTCTTC.

This clone was observed a single time. This chain links TRBV7-8 with TRBJ2-3; 7 nucleotides agree with TRBD2. Germline CDR1 is SGHVS and CDR2 is FQNEAQ. The J segment lost 6 bases and the V segment lost 6 bases, leaving 9 bases of the junction unmatched. This CDR3 spans 14 amino acids. The CDR3 coding sequence is TGTGCCAGCAGTTACTCGGGAGGCGGGGATACGCAGTATTTT. Its translation: CASSYSGGGDTQYF.

This clone appeared a few times. The genes are TRBV7-2 and TRBJ1-5; TRBD1 might be the D (5 bases). Trimming took 1 base from V and 7 from J, leaving 11 bases between them. Germline V gene lookup returns CDR1 SGHTA and CDR2 FQGNSA. CDR3 length: 14 amino acids. CDR3: CASSLEPGPQPQHF. CDR3 DNA sequence: TGTGCCAGCAGCTTAGAGCCAGGGCCACAGCCCCAGCATTTT.

The chain couples TRBV28 to TRBJ1-2; 7 nucleotides align to TRBD1. Germline trimming cut 1 base from V and 4 bases from J; bases unmatched to any gene: 3. The CDR3 sequence is 14 residues long. In germline, CDR1 is MDHEN, CDR2 SYDVKM. The CDR3 nucleotides are TGTGCCAGCAGTTTATCTGGGGACAGCTATGGCTACACCTTC. It encodes CASSLSGDSYGYTF.

V and J are TRBV28 and TRBJ1-2, with 7 bases lining up with TRBD1. The CDR3 has 15 amino acids. Germline V gives CDR1 MDHEN, CDR2 SYDVKM. The V gene end was trimmed by 4 bases and the J gene end by 3 bases; junction bases not matched to a gene: 8. As DNA, the CDR3 is TGTGCCAGCAGTTCGGGACAGAGTCGGCACTATGGCTACACCTTC. This sequence encodes CASSSGQSRHYGYTF.

V gene TRBV5-1 combines with J gene TRBJ2-1, with D possibly matching TRBD1 (6 bases). The length of the CDR3 is 14 residues. CDR1 is SGHRS and CDR2 is YFSETQ in the germline V gene. V lost 6 bases to trimming and J lost 0 bases, with 10 bases between them. The CDR3 DNA is TGCGCCAGCACAAAGGGGGTCTCCTACAATGAGCAGTTCTTC. Residues: CASTKGVSYNEQFF.